One sample yielded the 25 T cell receptor beta chains listed below, sequenced in a study of blood T cell repertoires in COVID-19. Generated by immunoSEQ multiplex PCR, the TCRdb table keeps only in-frame clones and is missing some. The sample lists some 350,000 clones, around 82% occurring once. The sequenced sample consisted of peripheral blood. These receptors originate from a man aged 25 to 45 with active or convalescent COVID-19.

This clone came up once. V gene TRBV3-1 (or the pseudogene TRBV3-2) combines with J gene TRBJ2-5, with D perhaps TRBD1 (5 bases). The V gene lost 4 bases and the J gene lost 4 bases, with 16 bases spanning the gap. Per the germline V gene, CDR1 is LGHDT and CDR2 is YNNKEL (reference sequence). The CDR3 totals 15 residues. CDR3 coding DNA: TGTGCCAGCAGCCCCCAGGGAATAATCAGAGAGACCCAGTACTTC. It codes for CASSPQGIIRETQYF.

The V gene is TRBV6-2 or TRBV6-3, the J gene TRBJ2-1; D is unresolved. V dropped 4 bases and J dropped 6 bases, with 13 bases sitting between them. The germline gives CDR1 MNHEY, CDR2 SVGEGT. This CDR3 region has 14 residues. The CDR3 sequence is CASSSGREVNEQFF. The CDR3 DNA reads TGTGCCAGCAGTTCCGGCAGAGAGGTCAATGAGCAGTTCTTC.

The rearrangement uses TRBV11-3 and TRBJ1-2, with TRBD1 matching 9 bases. The germline V gene encodes CDR1 SGHNT and CDR2 YENEEA. This CDR3 is built from 15 residues. The V and J ends lost 5 bases and 4 bases, in that order; junction bases with no gene match: 8. Here the CDR3 DNA reads TGTGCCAGCAGCCCTCGGACAGGGGCCGGCTATGGCTACACCTTC. The encoded protein is CASSPRTGAGYGYTF.

The sample holds a few counts of this clone. The rearrangement joins TRBV7-6 to TRBJ2-2; tentative D call: TRBD2 (5 bases). This CDR3 contains 12 residues. Germline assignment: CDR1 SGHVS and CDR2 FNYEAQ. Trimming took 4 bases from V and 10 from J, leaving 10 bases between them. The DNA of the CDR3 is TGTGCCAGCAGCTCGAGGGTATTGGAGCTGTTTTTT. Amino acid sequence: CASSSRVLELFF.

The chain couples TRBV5-1 to TRBJ2-7, with 7 bases lining up with TRBD2. The CDR3 runs to 14 residues. Germline V gene sequence: CDR1 SGHRS, CDR2 YFSETQ. With V trimmed by 7 bases and J by 6 bases, 13 bases remained unmatched. The chain's CDR3 is CASAMGGDGAEQYF. DNA of the CDR3: TGCGCCAGCGCCATGGGGGGGGATGGCGCCGAGCAGTACTTC. Drawing the rest from reference TRBV5-1 and TRBJ2-7, the complete variable domain is KAGVTQTPRYLIKTRGQQVTLSCSPISGHRSVSWYQQTPGQGLQFLFEYFSETQRNKGNFPGRFSGRQFSNSRSEMNVSTLELGDSALYLCASAMGGDGAEQYFGPGTRLTVT.

V is TRBV2 and J is TRBJ2-3, with 10 bases aligning to TRBD2. Germline lookup yields CDR1 SNHLY and CDR2 FYNNEI. Germline trimming cut 6 bases from V and 7 bases from J; bases unmatched to any gene: 7. CDR3 length: 14 amino acids. The CDR3 here is CASSRSGGAYTQYF. The CDR3 nucleotides read TGTGCCAGCAGCCGGAGCGGGGGGGCTTATACGCAGTATTTT.

The gene calls are TRBV29-1 and TRBJ1-5; TRBD1 matches at 7 bases. Losses at the gene ends were 5 bases for V and 3 bases for J; bases not matched to a gene: 7. From germline, CDR1 is SQVTM and CDR2 ANQGSEA. The CDR3 has 14 residues. This CDR3 is CSVRDRGFNQPQHF. DNA for the CDR3: TGCAGCGTTCGGGACAGAGGTTTCAATCAGCCCCAGCATTTT.

The genes are TRBV7-9 and TRBJ2-3; 7 bases align to TRBD2. The CDR3 contains 12 residues. Per germline, CDR1 SEHNR and CDR2 FQNEAQ (reference sequence). V dropped 5 bases and J dropped 11; count of bases not matched to a gene: 7. CDR3: CASSPGLGLQYF. CDR3 DNA: TGTGCCAGCAGCCCTGGACTAGGTTTGCAGTATTTT.

The chain is built from TRBV30 and TRBJ1-5; no clear D. V lost 3 bases and J 0 bases, leaving 9 bases between the germline ends. CDR3 length equals 14 residues. CDR1 is GTSNPN and CDR2 is SVGIG in the germline V gene (reference sequence). The DNA for the CDR3 is TGTGCCTGGAGGGGCCAATATAGCAATCAGCCCCAGCATTTT. This encodes CAWRGQYSNQPQHF.

The rearrangement joins TRBV4-3 to TRBJ2-2; 8 positions match TRBD1. J gave up 5 bases and V 3 bases, and 2 bases lay outside the gene matches. Germline loops: CDR1 LGHNA, CDR2 YSLEER. The CDR3 length is 14 residues. DNA of the CDR3: TGCGCCAGCAGCCATACAGGGGGGACCGGGGAGCTGTTTTTT. It translates to CASSHTGGTGELFF.

This rearrangement joins TRBV28 to TRBJ1-2, with 8 bases that match TRBD1. CDR1 is MDHEN, CDR2 SYDVKM, per germline. The CDR3 covers 14 residues. V lost 5 bases to trimming and J lost 1 base; unmatched junction nucleotides: 3. The CDR3 spells CASSLGQVNYGYTF. The CDR3, as DNA: TGTGCCAGCAGTCTGGGACAGGTTAACTATGGCTACACCTTC.

This chain connects TRBV15 to TRBJ1-1; 7 nucleotides line up with TRBD1. The junction had 1 base not matched to a gene; V was cut back by 0 bases and J by 3 bases. Germline loops: CDR1 LNHNV, CDR2 YYDKDF (reference sequence). This CDR3 region has 14 residues. The CDR3 region has the DNA TGTGCCACCAGCAGAGAACAGGGGTACACTGAAGCTTTCTTT. It encodes CATSREQGYTEAFF.

The chain combines TRBV2 with TRBJ1-2; the D gene is possibly TRBD1 (5 bases). V dropped 2 bases and J dropped 5 bases, with 6 bases sitting between them. CDR3 length: 12 amino acids. The germline CDR1 and CDR2 sequences are SNHLY and FYNNEI. The CDR3 region is CASSERGYGYTF. CDR3 DNA sequence: TGTGCCAGCAGTGAACGGGGGTATGGCTACACCTTC.

J is TRBJ2-7 and V is TRBV11-2; D not resolved. CDR1 is SGHAT and CDR2 is FQNNGV in the germline V gene. V was pared by 1 base and J by 3 bases, with 10 bases between. The CDR3 totals 14 residues. This chain's CDR3 is CASSLVRVLYEQYF. The CDR3 DNA is TGTGCCAGCAGCTTAGTACGGGTCCTCTACGAGCAGTACTTC.

V gene TRBV5-1 combines with J gene TRBJ2-2, with TRBD2 identical over 8 bases. Germline trimming cut 1 base from V and 3 bases from J; bases unmatched to any gene: 5. The CDR3 has 16 residues. Germline values: CDR1 SGHRS, CDR2 YFSETQ. The chain's CDR3 is CASSLPGGVDTGELFF. CDR3 nucleotide sequence: TGCGCCAGCAGCTTGCCGGGAGGGGTGGACACCGGGGAGCTGTTTTTT.

This clone was observed a handful of times. V gene TRBV29-1 combines with J gene TRBJ1-3; 7 bases fit TRBD1. Per the germline V gene, CDR1 is SQVTM and CDR2 is ANQGSEA. The CDR3 runs 13 residues. J lost 6 bases, V lost 7 bases, and 9 bases had no gene match. DNA for the CDR3: TGCAGCGCAAGGGGGACAGCTCTAAACACCATATATTTT. It specifies CSARGTALNTIYF.

The chain employs TRBV11-2 and TRBJ2-7; tentatively, D is TRBD1 (6 bases). The germline gives CDR1 SGHAT, CDR2 FQNNGV. The V end lost 4 bases, the J end lost 0 bases, and 10 bases lay between the germline ends. The CDR3 is 14 residues long. The CDR3 sequence: CASSYRDTSYEQYF. In DNA, the CDR3 is TGTGCCAGCAGCTACCGGGACACCTCCTACGAGCAGTACTTC.

This clone occurred once. This chain links TRBV6-2 or TRBV6-3 with TRBJ1-2, with TRBD1 matching over 7 bases. CDR3 size: 18 residues. V lost 2 bases to trimming and J lost 0 bases; unmatched junction nucleotides: 12. The V gene's germline CDR1 is MNHEY and CDR2 SVGEGT. The CDR3 sequence is CASSYPALLDRPNYGYTF. CDR3 DNA sequence: TGTGCCAGCAGTTACCCCGCTCTCCTGGACAGGCCTAACTATGGCTACACCTTC.

The rearrangement links TRBV5-1 to TRBJ1-2; no clear D gene. Germline lookup yields CDR1 SGHRS and CDR2 YFSETQ. Trimming left V 0 bases short and J 2 bases short, with 11 bases between. The CDR3 spans 15 residues. The DNA of the CDR3 is TGCGCCAGCAGCTTGGGTTTTTCCGGGAACTATGGCTACACCTTC. This codes for CASSLGFSGNYGYTF. Supplemented by reference TRBV5-1 and TRBJ1-2, the full variable domain reads KAGVTQTPRYLIKTRGQQVTLSCSPISGHRSVSWYQQTPGQGLQFLFEYFSETQRNKGNFPGRFSGRQFSNSRSEMNVSTLELGDSALYLCASSLGFSGNYGYTFGSGTRLTVV.

This chain links TRBV6-5 with TRBJ2-1; the match to TRBD1 covers 10 bases. This CDR3 contains 15 residues. V lost 6 bases to trimming and J lost 7 bases; unmatched junction nucleotides: 9. The V gene's germline CDR1 is MNHEY and CDR2 SVGAGI. The CDR3 loop reads CASRKTGGEGNEQFF. The CDR3 coding sequence is TGTGCCAGCAGAAAGACAGGGGGCGAGGGGAATGAGCAGTTCTTC.

This clone has just a few counts. The chain has TRBV5-4 and TRBJ1-1, with 11 nucleotides matching TRBD1. This CDR3 is 13 amino acids long. V shed 4 bases, J shed 7 bases, and the junction held 3 bases outside the gene matches. Germline CDR1 reads SGHNT; CDR2 reads YYREEE (reference sequence). The CDR3 region is CASSGQGAGEAFF. The CDR3 DNA is TGTGCCAGCAGCGGACAGGGGGCGGGTGAAGCTTTCTTT.

This clone has just a few counts. The chain couples TRBV6-1 to TRBJ2-5, with TRBD2 matching 7 bases. This CDR3 contains 13 residues. Germline V gives CDR1 MNHNS, CDR2 SASEGT. The junction had 4 bases not matched to a gene; V was cut back by 3 bases and J by 6 bases. In nucleotides, the CDR3 is TGTGCCAGCAGTGAGCCCGGGGGGAAGACCCAGTACTTC. Amino acid sequence: CASSEPGGKTQYF.

The genes are TRBV5-1 and TRBJ1-2; TRBD1 matches at 7 bases. J lost 2 bases, V lost 4 bases, and 5 bases had no gene match. The CDR3 totals 14 residues. Germline CDR1 is SGHRS and CDR2 is YFSETQ. In DNA, the CDR3 is TGCGCCAGCAGCAAAACAGGGGTCAACTATGGCTACACCTTC. Translating it yields CASSKTGVNYGYTF.

This clone appeared a single time. This chain connects TRBV7-9 to TRBJ1-6, with D tentatively TRBD1 (5 bases). This CDR3 comprises 15 residues. The germline V gene has CDR1 SEHNR and CDR2 FQNEAQ (reference sequence). V lost 4 bases and J lost 2, with 9 bases in between. The CDR3 loop is CASSSRGTYNSPLHF. CDR3 sequence (DNA): TGTGCCAGCAGCTCAAGGGGAACCTATAATTCACCCCTCCACTTT.

The chain is built from TRBV30 and TRBJ2-2; the D is unclear. CDR3 size: 13 residues. Trimming took 0 bases from V and 7 from J, leaving 9 bases between them. Germline CDR1 is GTSNPN and CDR2 is SVGIG (reference sequence). CDR3 sequence reads: CAWSVRGSGELFF. The CDR3 DNA sequence: TGTGCCTGGAGTGTACGAGGAAGCGGGGAGCTGTTTTTT.